This T cell receptor beta chain was documented in a study of radiotherapy plus CTLA-4 blockade in lung cancer. The CDR3 is made up of 15 amino acids. Germline V gene data show CDR1 as SGHRS and CDR2 as YFSETQ. The ends were cut back, 1 base at V and 4 bases at J, with 12 bases in the middle. The data were produced by immunoSEQ multiplex PCR, yet TCRdb's version contains in-frame clones alone and is incomplete. The repertoire holds around 40,000 clones, with approximately 68% as singletons. The chain links TRBV5-1 to TRBJ1-3; D may be TRBD1 (5 bases). Sequencing was performed on peripheral blood, taken from a patient treated with radiotherapy plus ipilimumab. The TCR sequence derives from a human donor with non-small cell lung cancer who had stable disease on radiotherapy plus ipilimumab. CDR3 DNA: TGCGCCAGCAGCTTGAGGCCCCAGGGAGGAAACACCATATATTTT. Protein sequence: CASSLRPQGGNTIYF.